This T cell receptor beta chain was retrieved from a study of lymphopenia after photon versus proton radiotherapy. In the case of this clone: Antigen unknown.

V was pared by 10 bases and J by 0 bases, with 15 bases between. The CDR3 has 14 residues. The germline V gene has CDR1 MNHNS and CDR2 SASEGT. The method was immunoSEQ multiplex PCR; TCRdb's version includes in-frame clones alone and lacks a portion of them. The sample lists roughly 67,000 clones; under 95% were seen once. Overall study findings and caveats: In patients who died, overall survival fell as post-nadir TCR diversity dropped more. Oligoclonal CD8+ Temra expansion after nadir drove photon patients' diversity drop. Survival link was tested only in deceased patients; proton benefit remains a possibility.

The sequence derives from a woman in her seventies with pancreatic cancer. Sequencing used peripheral blood, obtained from a patient treated with photon-based radiotherapy. J is TRBJ1-2 and V is TRBV6-1; no definite D call. CDR3 residues: CAIHLGSSNYGYTF. The CDR3 bases are TGTGCCATCCACTTGGGCAGCTCTAACTATGGCTACACCTTC.